The 26 T cell receptor beta chains presented below share a single source sample, sequenced in a study of blood T cell repertoires in COVID-19. The method was immunoSEQ multiplex PCR; TCRdb's version includes in-frame clones alone and lacks a portion of them. The data contain about 500,000 clones, around 87% of them singletons. Sequences were obtained from PBMCs or T cells enriched from blood (not recorded which). The receptors were sampled from a woman in her late teens or twenties who had recovered from COVID-19.

The V and J genes are TRBV2 and TRBJ1-5; TRBD1 aligns across 7 bases. The CDR3 covers 16 residues. J gave up 0 bases and V 3 bases, and 5 bases lay outside the gene matches. Germline CDR1 SNHLY, CDR2 FYNNEI. The CDR3 loop reads CASSELTGNSNQPQHF. CDR3 nucleotide sequence: TGTGCCAGCAGTGAGTTGACAGGGAATAGCAATCAGCCCCAGCATTTT.

This clone occurred a few times. The genes are TRBV27 and TRBJ1-4; no clear D. The CDR3 totals 13 residues. CDR1 MNHEY and CDR2 SMNVEV come from the germline V gene (reference sequence). Trimming left V 3 bases short and J 8 bases short, with 10 bases between. Written as DNA, the CDR3 is TGTGCCAGCAGTTTGCGAGTTTCCGAAAAACTGTTTTTT. It specifies CASSLRVSEKLFF.

The chain is built from TRBV28 and TRBJ1-5; no reliable D call. The CDR3 length is 13 residues. In germline, CDR1 is MDHEN, CDR2 SYDVKM. V lost 8 bases, J lost 4 bases, and 12 bases lay in between. This CDR3 is CASDPEGNQPQHF. As DNA, the CDR3 is TGTGCCAGCGACCCGGAGGGAAATCAGCCCCAGCATTTT.

This chain links TRBV28 with TRBJ2-3; 9 bases match TRBD1. Germline CDR1 MDHEN, CDR2 SYDVKM. V lost 5 bases and J lost 6; bases outside the gene matches: 18. The length of the CDR3 is 18 residues. The CDR3 is CASSPTLRDRVRSDTQYF. The DNA for the CDR3 is TGTGCCAGCAGTCCGACACTCCGGGACAGGGTTCGGTCCGATACGCAGTATTTT.

The rearrangement uses TRBV7-2 and TRBJ1-5, with 7 bases that match TRBD1. Germline V lookup: CDR1 SGHTA, CDR2 FQGNSA. With 5 bases clipped from V and 7 bases from J, the junction kept 5 bases outside the gene matches. The CDR3 covers 13 residues. CDR3 DNA sequence: TGTGCCAGCAGCCCCGACAGGGCCCAGCCCCAGCATTTT. It is translated as CASSPDRAQPQHF.

The V and J genes are TRBV7-8 and TRBJ2-3; 14 bases line up with TRBD2. Germline V gives CDR1 SGHVS, CDR2 FQNEAQ. Germline trimming cut 2 bases from V and 3 bases from J; bases unmatched to any gene: 7. CDR3 size: 18 residues. The CDR3 protein is CASSLRDRLAGGTDTQYF. The DNA of the CDR3 is TGTGCCAGCAGCTTAAGGGACCGACTAGCGGGGGGGACAGATACGCAGTATTTT.

This sequence joins TRBV27 and TRBJ1-2, with D possibly TRBD1 on 5 matching bases. With 6 bases removed from V and 4 bases from J, the gap between germline ends came to 15 bases. CDR1 and CDR2 (germline): MNHEY, SMNVEV (reference sequence). The CDR3 runs to 14 residues. CDR3 coding DNA: TGTGCCAGCAGCCGGTTCGGGGGACCCTATGGCTACACCTTC. Translating it yields CASSRFGGPYGYTF.

The genes are TRBV19 and TRBJ2-5, with 9 bases matching TRBD1. With V trimmed by 5 bases and J by 5 bases, 15 bases remained unmatched. Germline CDR1 LNHDA, CDR2 SQIVND (reference sequence). The CDR3 runs 17 residues. CDR3 sequence reads: CASSPPDRGLGLETQYF. CDR3 nucleotides: TGTGCCAGTAGTCCCCCGGACAGGGGCCTTGGGTTGGAGACCCAGTACTTC.

J is TRBJ2-3 and V is TRBV25-1, with D possibly TRBD2 on 6 matching bases. In germline, CDR1 is MGHDK, CDR2 SYGVNS. The V gene lost 7 bases and the J gene lost 1 base, with 18 bases spanning the gap. The CDR3 spans 16 residues. As DNA, the CDR3 is TGTGCCAGCACAGTGGGGGGTGGAGGAGGCACAGATACGCAGTATTTT. This gives the protein CASTVGGGGGTDTQYF.

CDR3 region: CASRDRGLDTQYF. The DNA of the CDR3 is TGCGCCAGCCGGGACAGGGGATTAGATACGCAGTATTTT. The chain joins TRBV5-1 to TRBJ2-3; 10 nucleotides line up with TRBD1. V was pared by 7 bases and J by 5 bases, with 4 bases of the junction left unmatched. The germline gives CDR1 SGHRS, CDR2 YFSETQ. CDR3 length equals 13 residues. The entire variable domain, with the rest obtained from reference TRBV5-1 and TRBJ2-3, is as follows: KAGVTQTPRYLIKTRGQQVTLSCSPISGHRSVSWYQQTPGQGLQFLFEYFSETQRNKGNFPGRFSGRQFSNSRSEMNVSTLELGDSALYLCASRDRGLDTQYFGPGTRLTVL.

The chain couples TRBV5-1 to TRBJ1-1; TRBD1 is a possible D gene (5 bases). This CDR3 has 14 amino acids. Germline V gene data show CDR1 as SGHRS and CDR2 as YFSETQ. With 0 bases removed from V and 6 bases from J, the gap between germline ends came to 12 bases. CDR3 DNA sequence: TGCGCCAGCAGCTTGGCCTCGGTAGGGGCTGAAGCTTTCTTT. Protein: CASSLASVGAEAFF.

This clone was seen a few times. This chain links TRBV9 with TRBJ1-1, with D hard to call. From germline, CDR1 is SGDLS and CDR2 YYNGEE. This CDR3 has 12 amino acids. The V end lost 2 bases, the J end lost 8 bases, and 10 bases lay between the germline ends. The CDR3 loop is CASSVPGREAFF. As DNA, the CDR3 is TGTGCCAGCAGCGTTCCTGGGAGGGAAGCTTTCTTT. The full variable domain, rest sourced from reference TRBV9 and TRBJ1-1, is DSGVTQTPKHLITATGQRVTLRCSPRSGDLSVYWYQQSLDQGLQFLIQYYNGEERAKGNILERFSAQQFPDLHSELNLSSLELGDSALYFCASSVPGREAFFGQGTRLTVV.

The rearrangement uses TRBV2 and TRBJ2-5, with D uncertain. Germline CDR1 and CDR2: SNHLY and FYNNEI. CDR3 size: 12 residues. V shed 7 bases and J shed 4 bases, with 10 bases lying between them. The CDR3 loop is CASTTGAETQYF. CDR3 in DNA: TGTGCCAGCACGACGGGTGCAGAGACCCAGTACTTC.

The CDR3 DNA is TGTGCCTGGGGTATACGGGGGGTCACTGAAGCTTTCTTT. This sequence encodes CAWGIRGVTEAFF. V gene TRBV30 combines with J gene TRBJ1-1; D may be TRBD1 (5 bases). Per germline, CDR1 GTSNPN and CDR2 SVGIG (reference sequence). This CDR3 is built from 13 residues. V lost 5 bases and J 4 bases, leaving 14 bases between the germline ends.

The genes are TRBV19 and TRBJ2-6; 9 bases map to TRBD1. Germline V gene data show CDR1 as LNHDA and CDR2 as SQIVND (reference sequence). This CDR3 is built from 17 residues. The V segment lost 5 bases and the J segment 2 bases; nucleotides outside the gene matches: 7. In DNA, the CDR3 is TGTGCCAGTAGTTCGCCGGGACAGGGAGCTGGGGCCAACGTCCTGACTTTC. Residues: CASSSPGQGAGANVLTF. The complete variable domain, with remaining parts taken from reference TRBV19 and TRBJ2-6, reads DGGITQSPKYLFRKEGQNVTLSCEQNLNHDAMYWYRQDPGQGLRLIYYSQIVNDFQKGDIAEGYSVSREKKESFPLTVTSAQKNPTAFYLCASSSPGQGAGANVLTFGAGSRLTVL.

V usage is TRBV6-5 and J usage is TRBJ2-1, with D perhaps TRBD2 (5 bases). The CDR3 contains 14 residues. Trimming shortened V by 2 bases and J by 7 bases, and 12 bases separated the two germline ends. Germline V CDR1 and CDR2: MNHEY, SVGAGI. Here the CDR3 reads CASSYVRTGNEQFF. CDR3 bases: TGTGCCAGCAGTTACGTCAGGACTGGTAATGAGCAGTTCTTC.

This clone was counted once. V gene TRBV3-1 (or the pseudogene TRBV3-2) combines with J gene TRBJ1-4; 7 bases are shared with TRBD1. The CDR3 loop spans 19 amino acids. J gave up 0 bases and V 1 base, and 11 bases lay outside the gene matches. The germline gives CDR1 LGHDT, CDR2 YNNKEL (reference sequence). The CDR3 DNA reads as TGTGCCAGCAGCCAAGGGACAGGAAGGGGCGTTGCAACTAATGAAAAACTGTTTTTT. Residues: CASSQGTGRGVATNEKLFF.

The chain links TRBV5-1 to TRBJ1-5; D possibly corresponds to TRBD1 (6 bases). The V end was cut by 3 bases, the J end by 0 bases, with 7 bases between. Germline V gene lookup returns CDR1 SGHRS and CDR2 YFSETQ. This CDR3 is built from 14 residues. CDR3 region: CASSSGDSNQPQHF. CDR3 sequence (DNA): TGCGCCAGCAGCTCAGGGGATAGCAATCAGCCCCAGCATTTT.

The chain links TRBV9 to TRBJ1-6; D gene uncertain. CDR3 length: 15 amino acids. Germline loops: CDR1 SGDLS, CDR2 YYNGEE. The ends were cut back, 0 bases at V and 4 bases at J, with 8 bases in the middle. The CDR3 region is CASSVGGGYNSPLHF. DNA of the CDR3: TGTGCCAGCAGCGTAGGAGGAGGTTATAATTCACCCCTCCACTTT. The entire variable domain, with the rest obtained from reference TRBV9 and TRBJ1-6, is as follows: DSGVTQTPKHLITATGQRVTLRCSPRSGDLSVYWYQQSLDQGLQFLIQYYNGEERAKGNILERFSAQQFPDLHSELNLSSLELGDSALYFCASSVGGGYNSPLHFGNGTRLTVT.

The chain employs TRBV27 and TRBJ2-1; the match to TRBD2 covers 10 bases. The germline gives CDR1 MNHEY, CDR2 SMNVEV (reference sequence). This CDR3 has 15 amino acids. V shed 5 bases, J shed 3 bases, and the junction held 4 bases outside the gene matches. Here the CDR3 reads CASSVTSGDYNEQFF. The CDR3 region has the DNA TGTGCCAGCAGTGTCACTAGCGGGGACTACAATGAGCAGTTCTTC.

This rearrangement joins TRBV4-1 to TRBJ1-2; a possible D gene is TRBD1 (6 bases). The V end lost 7 bases, the J end lost 6 bases, and 21 bases lay between the germline ends. The germline CDR1 and CDR2 sequences are MGHRA and YSYEKL. This CDR3 comprises 15 residues. The CDR3 protein is CASTPGGATGNGYTF. The CDR3, as DNA: TGCGCCAGCACTCCCGGCGGAGCTACAGGGAATGGCTACACCTTC.

This chain joins TRBV5-1 and TRBJ1-1; no definite D call. Trimming shortened V by 3 bases and J by 1 base, and 10 bases separated the two germline ends. CDR1 is SGHRS and CDR2 is YFSETQ in the germline V gene. There are 14 residues in the CDR3. CDR3 coding DNA: TGCGCCAGCAGCTCTTACAGCGGGAACACTGAAGCTTTCTTT. This sequence encodes CASSSYSGNTEAFF.

This clone appeared a single time. V and J are TRBV29-1 and TRBJ1-1; a weak D match, TRBD1 (5 bases). The V and J ends lost 6 bases and 0 bases respectively, with 8 bases between them. The CDR3 loop spans 12 amino acids. Germline lookup yields CDR1 SQVTM and CDR2 ANQGSEA. CDR3 coding DNA: TGCAGCGTACGGGGGGTGAACACTGAAGCTTTCTTT. Encoded protein: CSVRGVNTEAFF.

The gene calls are TRBV7-2 and TRBJ2-1, with TRBD2 matching over 7 bases. Germline V lookup: CDR1 SGHTA, CDR2 FQGNSA. V lost 5 bases, J lost 5 bases, and 12 bases stayed unmatched. The CDR3 runs to 16 residues. DNA of the CDR3: TGTGCCAGCAGCCCCCGGGGAGCGGGGAGTAACAATGAGCAGTTCTTC. Amino acids: CASSPRGAGSNNEQFF.

This clone showed up just once. The chain links TRBV30 to TRBJ1-2; D is possibly TRBD1 (5 bases). Trimming stripped 0 bases from V and 4 bases from J, with 9 bases between. Germline V gene sequence: CDR1 GTSNPN, CDR2 SVGIG (reference sequence). This CDR3 comprises 13 residues. The DNA for the CDR3 is TGTGCCTGGAGTGTACGTCAGGGCTATGGCTACACCTTC. Translated: CAWSVRQGYGYTF. Complete variable domain (other parts from reference TRBV30 and TRBJ1-2): SQTIHQWPATLVQPVGSPLSLECTVEGTSNPNLYWYRQAAGRGLQLLFYSVGIGQISSEVPQNLSASRPQDRQFILSSKKLLLSDSGFYLCAWSVRQGYGYTFGSGTRLTVV.

Written as DNA, the CDR3 is TGCGCCAGCAGCCGCGGGACAGGGAACACCGGGGAGCTGTTTTTT. Protein sequence: CASSRGTGNTGELFF. This rearrangement joins TRBV5-1 to TRBJ2-2; 8 nucleotides align to TRBD1. Germline V gene sequence: CDR1 SGHRS, CDR2 YFSETQ. The CDR3 covers 15 residues. V lost 4 bases, J lost 1 base, and 3 bases stayed unmatched.